These T cell receptor beta chains were read from a single sample in a study of neoadjuvant nivolumab and ipilimumab in lung cancer. The data were produced by immunoSEQ multiplex PCR, yet TCRdb's version contains in-frame clones alone and is incomplete. The table includes 4,000 or so clones, roughly 76% detected once. Specimen: normal lung tissue adjacent to the tumor, collected after neoadjuvant nivolumab, alone or with ipilimumab, at or shortly before surgery. Receptors originate from an adult with non-small cell lung cancer. Some clones in this sample may be carry-over from other donors' samples. CDR3s include the opening cysteine and the closing phenylalanine or tryptophan. The D gene is left open where the match is weak. Expanded clones are given a class, and other clones once, few, many or no size at all.

size	J	V	D	DNA	CDR3
-	TRBJ2-7	TRBV19	-	TGTGCCAGTAGTACCCCCAGCAGCCAGCCATGGACCTACGAGCAGTACTTC	CASSTPSSQPWTYEQYF
-	TRBJ1-6	TRBV6-5	-	TGTGCCAGCAGTTACCCCTCCCTGAATTCACCCCTCCACTTT	CASSYPSLNSPLHF
-	TRBJ2-1	TRBV7-2	TRBD2	TGTGCCAGCAGTTTTAACGGACTAGCGGGAAGCGAGCAGTTCTTC	CASSFNGLAGSEQFF
few	TRBJ1-1	TRBV14	-	TGTGCCAGCAGCCCGACCATAAACACTGAAGCTTTCTTT	CASSPTINTEAFF
-	TRBJ1-1	TRBV6-1	TRBD1	TGTGCCAGCAGTGAGACAGGGTTCCACACTGAAGCTTTCTTT	CASSETGFHTEAFF
-	TRBJ1-2	TRBV4-2	-	TGTGCCAGCAGCCAAGAGCTGTATAACTATGGCTACACCTTC	CASSQELYNYGYTF
-	TRBJ1-1	TRBV18	TRBD1	TGTGCCAGCCCACCAACCGGGACAGGGATTGGGAACACTGAAGCTTTCTTT	CASPPTGTGIGNTEAFF
-	TRBJ2-1	TRBV7-2	-	TGTGCCAGCAGCCCTTACGGGGGTGAGCAGTTCTTC	CASSPYGGEQFF
-	TRBJ2-1	TRBV7-2	TRBD2	TGTGCCAGCAGCCTCGGGGGTGTAGGGAGGGATTACAATGAGCAGTTCTTC	CASSLGGVGRDYNEQFF
-	TRBJ2-7	TRBV27	-	TGTGCCAGCACCATTAACGGTCTTACCTCGGAGCAGTACTTC	CASTINGLTSEQYF
-	TRBJ1-2	TRBV4-3	TRBD1	TGCGCCAGCAGCCAAGGGGCACCGGGACAGGGTATCTATGGCTACACCTTC	CASSQGAPGQGIYGYTF
-	TRBJ2-7	TRBV7-2	TRBD2	TGTGCCAGCAGCGGGGGGGCCTACGAGCAGTACTTC	CASSGGAYEQYF
-	TRBJ2-1	TRBV5-1	-	TGCGCCAGCAGCTTGTTGTCAGGGGCCTACAATGAGCAGTTCTTC	CASSLLSGAYNEQFF
-	TRBJ2-5	TRBV5-6	-	TGTGCCAGCAGCCTGTACCAAGAGACCCAGTACTTC	CASSLYQETQYF
-	TRBJ2-1	TRBV6-6	-	TGTGCCAGCAGATCCGCGGAAAGCTCCTACAATGAGCAGTTCTTC	CASRSAESSYNEQFF
-	TRBJ1-2	TRBV13	-	TGTGCCAGCAGCTTAGGAGATAGGGGGGCCGGGATCTATGGCTACACCTTC	CASSLGDRGAGIYGYTF
few	TRBJ2-1	TRBV5-6	-	TGTGCCAGCAGCTTCGGCGGGCCAGGACGAGAGCAGTTCTTC	CASSFGGPGREQFF
-	TRBJ1-2	TRBV9	-	TGTGCCAGCAGCGTAGCTGACGCGAACTATGGCTACACCTTC	CASSVADANYGYTF